The 3 T cell receptor beta chains presented below share a single source sample, sequenced in a study of Graves' ophthalmopathy and Graves' hyperthyroidism (dated by TCRdb to the late 2010s). Sequencing was carried out with an Illumina HiSeq 2000. TCR beta CDR3 regions were amplified from RNA transcripts for repertoire sequencing. The first round was an RT-PCR using HTBI primers with the Qiagen OneStep RT-PCR kit, and this first round was followed by a second-round multiplex PCR, then size selection and purification. TCRdb passed the public sequencing reads through fastp at Q25 and MiXCR, retaining productive beta sequences. Every distinct CDR3 protein forms one entry, paired with its most common genes and DNA. Present in this sample are over 200,000 distinct CDR3 sequences, just under 30% of which were seen just once. The top ten clonotypes cover 9.1% of the sample. The sample was peripheral blood. The source of these receptors is a man aged 50-59 years with Graves' ophthalmopathy. Donor details come from another sample of the same person, matched by shared clones.

This clonotype was seen many times. The V gene is TRBV7-8, the J gene TRBJ2-7; D is perhaps TRBD2 (5 bases). Per the germline V gene, CDR1 is SGHVS and CDR2 is FQNEAQ. V lost 3 bases, J lost 3 bases, and 15 bases lay in between. The CDR3 covers 15 residues. The CDR3 protein is CASSFSVWENYEQYF. CDR3 DNA: TGTGCCAGCAGCTTCAGCGTTTGGGAGAACTACGAGCAGTACTTC. The full variable domain, its missing parts supplied by reference TRBV7-8 and TRBJ2-7, is GAGVSQSPRYKVAKRGQDVALRCDPISGHVSLFWYQQALGQGPEFLTYFQNEAQLDKSGLPSDRFFAERPEGSVSTLKIQRTQQEDSAVYLCASSFSVWENYEQYFGPGTRLTVT.

The chain has TRBV19 and TRBJ2-5; D gene ambiguous. CDR1 and CDR2 from the germline V gene are LNHDA and SQIVND (reference sequence). Trimming stripped 1 base from V and 1 base from J, with 13 bases between. The CDR3 is 16 residues long. The CDR3 is CASSIGFRASQETQYF. The CDR3, as DNA: TGTGCCAGTAGTATAGGGTTTCGGGCATCCCAAGAGACCCAGTACTTC.

This chain uses TRBV6-1 with TRBJ2-2; D is undetermined. V lost 2 bases and J 7 bases, leaving 11 bases between the germline ends. The CDR3 covers 14 residues. Germline V gives CDR1 MNHNS, CDR2 SASEGT. CDR3 nucleotides: TGTGCCAGCAGTGAAAGTCAGGAAGGCGGGGAGCTGTTTTTT. Translated, it gives CASSESQEGGELFF.